Detailed here is one TCR beta chain. Its antigen is undetermined. The PCR used 60 Vbeta and 13 Jbeta primers. Clones were read by immunoSEQ multiplex PCR, and TCRdb kept only the in-frame ones, dropping some. The repertoire holds around 190,000 clones, with under 9.5% as singletons. The data belong to a study of cytomegalovirus exposure and HLA in healthy donors. On the study more broadly: HLA-typed donors were the source of about 85 million unique TCRs held in an early data release.

Though nominally healthy at sampling, donors likely had unrecorded immune exposures. V lost 4 bases and J 1 base, leaving 10 bases between the germline ends. There are 14 residues in the CDR3. CDR1 and CDR2 from the germline V gene are MNHNY and SVGAGI (reference sequence). Study-level results: Using the classifier, cytomegalovirus status was reportedly diagnosed with high specificity and sensitivity. Other equally common chains were less clonally expanded than HLA-associated TCR beta chains, a later analysis showed.

Sequenced: PBMCs. This sequence originates from a woman younger than 45 in good health and CMV-seropositive. The gene calls are TRBV6-6 and TRBJ2-5; no definite D call. DNA for the CDR3: TGTGCCAGCAGTTCGATGACACTCCAAGAGACCCAGTACTTC. It translates to CASSSMTLQETQYF.